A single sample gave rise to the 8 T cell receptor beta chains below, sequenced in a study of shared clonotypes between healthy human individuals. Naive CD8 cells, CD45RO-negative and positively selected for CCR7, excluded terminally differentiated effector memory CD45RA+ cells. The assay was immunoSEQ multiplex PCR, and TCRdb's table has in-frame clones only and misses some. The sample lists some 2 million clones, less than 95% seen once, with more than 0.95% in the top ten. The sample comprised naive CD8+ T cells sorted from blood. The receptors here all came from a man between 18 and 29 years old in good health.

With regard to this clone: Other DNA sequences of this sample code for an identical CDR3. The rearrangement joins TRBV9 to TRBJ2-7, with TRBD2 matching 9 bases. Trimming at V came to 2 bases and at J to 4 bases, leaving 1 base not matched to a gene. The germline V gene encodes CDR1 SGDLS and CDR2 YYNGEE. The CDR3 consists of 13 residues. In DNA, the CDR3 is TGTGCCAGCAGCGTCACTAGCGGGTACGAGCAGTACTTC. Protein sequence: CASSVTSGYEQYF.

For the CDR3, the DNA is TGTGCCAGCAGCATGGGACAGGGACCAGAGACCCAGTACTTC. This encodes CASSMGQGPETQYF. The chain uses TRBV9 and TRBJ2-5; 9 bases fit TRBD1. Germline CDR1 is SGDLS and CDR2 is YYNGEE. Germline trimming cut 4 bases from V and 4 bases from J; bases unmatched to any gene: 5. This CDR3 contains 14 residues. The full variable domain, its missing parts supplied by reference TRBV9 and TRBJ2-5, is DSGVTQTPKHLITATGQRVTLRCSPRSGDLSVYWYQQSLDQGLQFLIQYYNGEERAKGNILERFSAQQFPDLHSELNLSSLELGDSALYFCASSMGQGPETQYFGPGTRLLVL.

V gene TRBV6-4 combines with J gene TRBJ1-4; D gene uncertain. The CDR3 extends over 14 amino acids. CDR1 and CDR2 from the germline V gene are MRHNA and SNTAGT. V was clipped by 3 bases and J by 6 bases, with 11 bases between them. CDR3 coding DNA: TGTGCCAGCAGTGAAGAAGAGGTTCATGAAAAACTGTTTTTT. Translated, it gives CASSEEEVHEKLFF.

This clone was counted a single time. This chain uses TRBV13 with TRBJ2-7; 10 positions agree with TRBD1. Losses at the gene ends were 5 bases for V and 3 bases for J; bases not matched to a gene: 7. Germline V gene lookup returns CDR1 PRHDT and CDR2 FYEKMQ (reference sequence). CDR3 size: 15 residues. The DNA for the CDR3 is TGTGCCAGCAGCCCCCGGGGGACAGGGGACTACGAGCAGTACTTC. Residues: CASSPRGTGDYEQYF.

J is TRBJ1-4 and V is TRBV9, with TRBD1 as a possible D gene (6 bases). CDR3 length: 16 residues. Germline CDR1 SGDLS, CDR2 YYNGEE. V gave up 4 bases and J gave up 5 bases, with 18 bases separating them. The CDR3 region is CASSSEGRGLNEKLFF. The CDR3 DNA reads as TGTGCCAGCAGCTCCGAAGGAAGGGGGTTAAATGAAAAACTGTTTTTT.

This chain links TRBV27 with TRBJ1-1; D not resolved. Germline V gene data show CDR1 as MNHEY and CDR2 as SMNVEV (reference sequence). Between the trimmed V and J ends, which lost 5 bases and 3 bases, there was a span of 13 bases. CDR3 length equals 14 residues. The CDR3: CASSPMGFDTEAFF. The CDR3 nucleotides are TGTGCCAGCAGTCCGATGGGGTTTGACACTGAAGCTTTCTTT.

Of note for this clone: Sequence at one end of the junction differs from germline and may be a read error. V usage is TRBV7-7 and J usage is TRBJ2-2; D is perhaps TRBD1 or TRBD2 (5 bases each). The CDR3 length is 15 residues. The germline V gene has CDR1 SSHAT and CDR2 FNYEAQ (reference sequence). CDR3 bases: TGTGCTAGCAGCTTAGGGGACCAGAACACCGGGGAGCTGTTTTTT. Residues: CASSLGDQNTGELFF. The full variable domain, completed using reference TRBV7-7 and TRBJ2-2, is GAGVSQSPRYKVTKRGQDVTLRCDPISSHATLYWYQQALGQGPEFLTYFNYEAQPDKSGLPSDRFSAERPEGSISTLTIQRTEQRDSAMYRCASSLGDQNTGELFFGEGSRLTVL.

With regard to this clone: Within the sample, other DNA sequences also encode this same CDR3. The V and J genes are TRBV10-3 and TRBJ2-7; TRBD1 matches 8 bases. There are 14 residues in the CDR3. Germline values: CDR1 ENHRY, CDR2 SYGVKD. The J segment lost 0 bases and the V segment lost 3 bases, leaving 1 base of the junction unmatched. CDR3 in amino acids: CAISDGTGSYEQYF. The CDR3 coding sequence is TGTGCCATCAGTGACGGGACAGGCTCCTACGAGCAGTACTTC.